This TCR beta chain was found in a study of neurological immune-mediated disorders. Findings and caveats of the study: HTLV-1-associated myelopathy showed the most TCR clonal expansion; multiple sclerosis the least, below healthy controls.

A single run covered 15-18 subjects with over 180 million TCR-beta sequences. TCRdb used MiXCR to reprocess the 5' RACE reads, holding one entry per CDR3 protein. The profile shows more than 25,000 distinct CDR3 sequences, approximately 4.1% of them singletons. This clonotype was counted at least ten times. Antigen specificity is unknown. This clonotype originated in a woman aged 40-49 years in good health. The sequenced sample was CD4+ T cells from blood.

The CDR3 DNA is TGTGCCAGCAGCCGAGCCCGGGGCCCAAACACTGAAGCTTTCTTT. This encodes CASSRARGPNTEAFF. This chain joins TRBV14 and TRBJ1-1; tentatively, D is TRBD1 (5 bases). CDR1 and CDR2 from the germline V gene are SGHDN and FVKESK. The CDR3 contains 15 residues. Trimming pared 4 bases from V and 2 bases from J, leaving 14 bases between.